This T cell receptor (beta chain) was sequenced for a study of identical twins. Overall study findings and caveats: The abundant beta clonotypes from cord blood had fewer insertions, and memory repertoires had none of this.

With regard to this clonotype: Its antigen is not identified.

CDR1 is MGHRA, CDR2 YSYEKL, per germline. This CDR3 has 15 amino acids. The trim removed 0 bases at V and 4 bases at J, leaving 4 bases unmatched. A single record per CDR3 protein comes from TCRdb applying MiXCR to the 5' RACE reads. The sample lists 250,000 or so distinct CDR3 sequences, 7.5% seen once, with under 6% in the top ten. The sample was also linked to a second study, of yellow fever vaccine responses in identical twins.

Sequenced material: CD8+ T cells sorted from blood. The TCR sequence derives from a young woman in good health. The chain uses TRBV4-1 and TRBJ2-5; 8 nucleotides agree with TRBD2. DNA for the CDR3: TGCGCCAGCAGCCAAGACGGGAGGGGGGGAGAGACCCAGTACTTC. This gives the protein CASSQDGRGGETQYF.